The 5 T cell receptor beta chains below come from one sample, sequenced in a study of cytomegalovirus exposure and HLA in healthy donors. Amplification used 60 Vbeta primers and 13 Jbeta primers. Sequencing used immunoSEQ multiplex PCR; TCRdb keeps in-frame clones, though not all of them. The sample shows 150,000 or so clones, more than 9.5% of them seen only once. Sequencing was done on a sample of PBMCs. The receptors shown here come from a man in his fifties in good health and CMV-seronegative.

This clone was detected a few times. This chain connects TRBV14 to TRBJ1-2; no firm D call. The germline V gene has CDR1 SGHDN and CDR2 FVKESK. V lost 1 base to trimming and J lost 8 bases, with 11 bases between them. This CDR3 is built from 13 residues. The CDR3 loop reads CASSQGFRNGYTF. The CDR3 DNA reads TGTGCCAGCAGCCAAGGATTCAGGAACGGCTACACCTTC.

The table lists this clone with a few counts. CDR3 bases: TGTGCCAGCAAAAAGATCCGGGACACGAATTACGAGCAGTACTTC. Translation gives CASKKIRDTNYEQYF. V and J are TRBV11-2 and TRBJ2-7, with D possibly matching TRBD1 (6 bases). CDR1 is SGHAT and CDR2 is FQNNGV in the germline V gene. V lost 7 bases, J lost 4 bases, and 20 bases lay in between. The CDR3 is made up of 15 amino acids.

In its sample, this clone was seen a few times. In DNA, the CDR3 is TGTGCCAGCAGCTTGGCGGGGAACACTGAAGCTTTCTTT. This encodes CASSLAGNTEAFF. The chain recombines TRBV5-5 with TRBJ1-1; D gene uncertain. Germline lookup yields CDR1 SGHKS and CDR2 YYEKEE (reference sequence). The V gene lost 0 bases and the J gene lost 1 base, with 4 bases spanning the gap. CDR3 length: 13 amino acids.

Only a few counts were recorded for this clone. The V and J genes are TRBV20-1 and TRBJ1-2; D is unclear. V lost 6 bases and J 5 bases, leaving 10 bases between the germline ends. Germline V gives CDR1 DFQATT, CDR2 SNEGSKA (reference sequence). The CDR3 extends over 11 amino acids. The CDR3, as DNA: TGCAGTGCAGGAGATAGATATGGCTACACCTTC. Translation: CSAGDRYGYTF.

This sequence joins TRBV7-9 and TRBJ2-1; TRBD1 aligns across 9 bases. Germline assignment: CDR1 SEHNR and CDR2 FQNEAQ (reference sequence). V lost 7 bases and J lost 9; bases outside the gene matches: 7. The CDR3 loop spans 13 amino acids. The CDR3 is CASKRDRDFEQFF. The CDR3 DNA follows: TGTGCCAGCAAACGGGACAGGGACTTTGAGCAGTTCTTC.